This passage covers 32 T cell receptor beta chains from one sample sequenced in a study of T cell repertoires in cytomegalovirus infection. MiXCR was run by TCRdb on the reads, yielding one entry per CDR3 protein. The data show roughly 990,000 distinct CDR3 sequences, with 30% to 40% seen just once and over 11% held by the top ten. No cognate antigen is known for these TCRs. The sample consisted of cultured CD8+ T cells from PBMCs, taken from culture after CMV antigen stimulation. The source is a human donor in good health (CMV status not recorded). Some clones in this sample may be carry-over from other donors' samples.

The genes are TRBV7-9 and TRBJ2-1; TRBD2 matches 14 bases. The CDR3 covers 16 residues. The germline V gene encodes CDR1 SEHNR and CDR2 FQNEAQ (reference sequence). With V trimmed by 4 bases and J by 5 bases, 4 bases remained unmatched. CDR3 nucleotides: TGTGCCAGCAGCTCTCCGGGACTAGCGGGGGACAATGAGCAGTTCTTC. It is translated as CASSSPGLAGDNEQFF.

V and J are TRBV19 and TRBJ1-5, with D perhaps TRBD1 (6 bases). This CDR3 comprises 13 residues. In germline, CDR1 is LNHDA, CDR2 SQIVND (reference sequence). Trimming cost V 6 bases and J 6 bases, with 12 bases left between them. CDR3 sequence: CASSGGFGQPQHF. The CDR3 region has the DNA TGTGCCAGTAGCGGGGGCTTTGGTCAGCCCCAGCATTTT.

The CDR3 reads CASSAPISYEQYF. For the CDR3, the DNA is TGTGCCAGCAGCGCTCCTATATCCTACGAGCAGTACTTC. This sequence joins TRBV7-9 and TRBJ2-7; D unresolved. V dropped 5 bases and J dropped 1 base, with 9 bases sitting between them. CDR3 length equals 13 residues. CDR1 and CDR2 from the germline V gene are SEHNR and FQNEAQ (reference sequence).

This clonotype occurred a few times. The chain combines TRBV6-5 with TRBJ1-2; TRBD1 matches at 8 bases. The CDR3 has 15 residues. The germline V gene encodes CDR1 MNHEY and CDR2 SVGAGI. The trim removed 2 bases at V and 6 bases at J, leaving 8 bases unmatched. CDR3: CASSYNPGGGDGYTF. CDR3 bases: TGTGCCAGCAGTTACAATCCAGGGGGCGGGGATGGCTACACCTTC.

The rearrangement links TRBV7-9 to TRBJ2-7; D is possibly TRBD1 (5 bases). Germline V gives CDR1 SEHNR, CDR2 FQNEAQ (reference sequence). Trimming took off 5 bases at V and 4 bases at J, with 15 bases between the two ends. There are 14 residues in the CDR3. DNA of the CDR3: TGTGCCAGCAGCGGAACCGAGACAGCGTACGAGCAGTACTTC. Residues: CASSGTETAYEQYF.

This chain links TRBV28 with TRBJ2-7; 7 nucleotides agree with TRBD2. The CDR3 sequence is 13 residues long. Germline V gene lookup returns CDR1 MDHEN and CDR2 SYDVKM. V dropped 5 bases and J dropped 5; count of bases not matched to a gene: 6. CDR3 sequence: CASSPARGDEQYV. The CDR3 DNA sequence: TGTGCCAGCAGTCCAGCCCGGGGGGACGAGCAGTACGTC.

Many counts were recorded for this clonotype. The V and J genes are TRBV7-3 and TRBJ2-1, with unresolved D. Germline assignment: CDR1 SGHTA and CDR2 FQGTGA. Between the trimmed V and J ends, which lost 5 bases and 6 bases, there was a span of 14 bases. The CDR3 totals 14 residues. The CDR3 DNA reads as TGTGCCAGCAGCCCCTCCCTATTAGGCAATGAGCAGTTCTTC. Amino acids: CASSPSLLGNEQFF.

This chain connects TRBV7-8 to TRBJ2-5; D might be TRBD1 or TRBD2, each matching 5 bases. The germline gives CDR1 SGHVS, CDR2 FQNEAQ. The CDR3 loop spans 13 amino acids. The germline V and J ends were trimmed by 5 bases and 5 bases, with 12 bases remaining between them. The DNA of the CDR3 is TGTGCCAGCAGCCAGTGGGACGCTGAGACCCAGTACTTC. It is translated as CASSQWDAETQYF.

This clonotype was seen repeatedly, ten times or more. The CDR3 reads CASSLNSPILNQPQHF. In nucleotides, the CDR3 is TGTGCCAGCAGCTTAAACAGCCCTATTCTCAATCAGCCCCAGCATTTT. V is TRBV7-8 and J is TRBJ1-5; D is unresolved. V was trimmed by 2 bases and J by 3 bases, leaving 14 bases between them. Germline V gene data show CDR1 as SGHVS and CDR2 as FQNEAQ. The CDR3 has 16 amino acids.

This clonotype was counted ten times or more. This chain connects TRBV27 to TRBJ1-1; D is possibly TRBD1 (5 bases). The CDR3 totals 12 residues. Germline CDR1 and CDR2: MNHEY and SMNVEV (reference sequence). Between the trimmed V and J ends, which lost 6 bases and 4 bases, there was a span of 9 bases. The chain's CDR3 is CASSRGGTEAFF. CDR3 DNA sequence: TGTGCCAGCAGCCGGGGGGGCACTGAAGCTTTCTTT.

The chain carries TRBV19 and TRBJ1-1; tentatively, D is TRBD1 (5 bases). The V gene's germline CDR1 is LNHDA and CDR2 SQIVND (reference sequence). This CDR3 comprises 15 residues. The V end was cut by 7 bases, the J end by 4 bases, with 19 bases between. CDR3 region: CASTFWGRALTEAFF. CDR3 coding DNA: TGTGCCAGTACCTTCTGGGGGAGAGCCCTCACTGAAGCTTTCTTT.

In this sample, this clonotype turned up many times. The gene calls are TRBV7-6 and TRBJ2-1; tentatively, D is TRBD1 (6 bases). Trimming removed 0 bases at V and 0 bases at J, with 15 bases between. The germline gives CDR1 SGHVS, CDR2 FNYEAQ. This CDR3 has 18 residues. CDR3 in amino acids: CASSLAPGHQSSYNEQFF. The CDR3 DNA follows: TGTGCCAGCAGCTTAGCCCCGGGACATCAGAGCTCCTACAATGAGCAGTTCTTC.

The sample holds a few counts of this clonotype. The V call is TRBV7-9, the J call TRBJ1-5; D ambiguous. Germline V gene data show CDR1 as SEHNR and CDR2 as FQNEAQ (reference sequence). The germline V and J ends were trimmed by 4 bases and 3 bases, with 10 bases remaining between them. This CDR3 contains 14 residues. The CDR3 DNA sequence: TGTGCCAGCAGCTCTGACACTACCAATCAGCCCCAGCATTTT. Protein: CASSSDTTNQPQHF.

The CDR3 here is CASSQIQGRSGANVLTF. DNA for the CDR3: TGCGCCAGCAGCCAAATCCAGGGCCGATCTGGGGCCAACGTCCTGACTTTC. V is TRBV4-1 and J is TRBJ2-6, with D possibly matching TRBD1 (5 bases). The V and J ends lost 2 bases and 1 base respectively, with 12 bases between them. This CDR3 has 17 amino acids. CDR1 MGHRA and CDR2 YSYEKL come from the germline V gene.

CDR3 protein: CASSSPDRFQETQYF. CDR3 nucleotides: TGTGCCAGCAGCTCACCCGACAGGTTCCAAGAGACCCAGTACTTC. The chain has TRBV6-1 and TRBJ2-5; tentative D call: TRBD1 (6 bases). CDR1 and CDR2 (germline): MNHNS, SASEGT. Trimming cost V 6 bases and J 1 base, with 15 bases left between them. The CDR3 length is 15 residues.

This clonotype has only a few counts. One end of the junction varies from germline; a read error may be responsible. This rearrangement joins TRBV7-4 to TRBJ2-6; the match to TRBD1 covers 8 bases. In germline, CDR1 is SGHVT, CDR2 SQSDAQ. This CDR3 region has 18 residues. CDR3 residues: CASSHRDRRFSGANVLTF. In DNA, the CDR3 is TGTGCCAGCAGCCACCGGGACAGGAGATTCTCTGGGGCCAACGTCTTGACTTTC.

The chain recombines TRBV9 with TRBJ1-2; the D gene is possibly TRBD1 (5 bases). V shed 0 bases and J shed 2 bases, with 8 bases lying between them. CDR1 is SGDLS, CDR2 YYNGEE, per germline. The CDR3 covers 14 residues. CDR3 amino acids: CASSVAGANYGYTF. CDR3 in DNA: TGTGCCAGCAGCGTAGCTGGGGCCAACTATGGCTACACCTTC.

In its sample, this clonotype was seen a few times. The gene calls are TRBV10-1 and TRBJ1-1; no firm D call. The V and J ends lost 10 bases and 0 bases respectively, with 12 bases between them. Germline V gene data show CDR1 as WNHNN and CDR2 as SYGVQD (reference sequence). This CDR3 has 13 residues. CDR3 DNA: TGCGCCACCTCGACTCGAGTGAACACTGAAGCTTTCTTT. Amino acid sequence: CATSTRVNTEAFF.

The table lists this clonotype with a few counts. The chain combines TRBV7-6 with TRBJ2-2; maybe TRBD1 (6 bases). CDR3 length: 14 amino acids. V dropped 0 bases and J dropped 7 bases, with 9 bases sitting between them. Per the germline V gene, CDR1 is SGHVS and CDR2 is FNYEAQ. CDR3 residues: CASSLADRLGELFF. CDR3 nucleotides: TGTGCCAGCAGCTTAGCGGACAGACTCGGGGAGCTGTTTTTT.

The chain is built from TRBV12-5 and TRBJ2-1; D is unresolved. V dropped 0 bases and J dropped 10 bases, with 7 bases sitting between them. CDR1 is LGHNT and CDR2 is FRNRAP in the germline V gene. There are 12 residues in the CDR3. The CDR3 region is CASGLVEQEQFF. Here the CDR3 DNA reads TGTGCTAGTGGTTTGGTGGAACAGGAGCAGTTCTTC.

As to this clonotype: A much larger clone is a single base away; this may be a read error. The rearrangement uses TRBV12-3 or TRBV12-4 and TRBJ2-3; 10 bases match TRBD1. The CDR3 loop spans 14 amino acids. The CDR3 coding sequence is TGTGCCAGCAAGGACAGGGGGAGCATAGATACGCAGTATTTT. Residues: CASKDRGSIDTQYF.

With respect to this clonotype: A much larger clonotype is one base distant, so this may be a read error. V is TRBV7-6 and J is TRBJ2-3; D remains unclear. There are 12 residues in the CDR3. Germline V gene data show CDR1 as SGHVS and CDR2 as FNYEAQ. The CDR3 reads CANSLAMDTQYF. CDR3 coding DNA: TGTGCCAACAGCTTAGCTATGGATACGCAGTATTTT.

This clonotype was detected a few times. The V gene is TRBV4-2, the J gene TRBJ1-1; the D is unclear. Germline V CDR1 and CDR2: LGHNA, YNFKEQ. V shed 1 base and J shed 6 bases, with 9 bases lying between them. CDR3 length: 13 amino acids. CDR3 sequence: CASSQVLDPEAFF. DNA for the CDR3: TGTGCCAGCAGCCAAGTTCTGGACCCTGAAGCTTTCTTT.

The rearrangement joins TRBV6-5 to TRBJ2-3; TRBD2 matches 12 bases. CDR1 is MNHEY and CDR2 is SVGAGI in the germline V gene. The CDR3 contains 17 residues. Losses at the gene ends were 2 bases for V and 6 bases for J; bases not matched to a gene: 9. CDR3 residues: CASSYGASGGAWDTQYF. Here the CDR3 DNA reads TGTGCCAGCAGTTACGGGGCTAGCGGGGGGGCCTGGGATACGCAGTATTTT.

Only a few counts were recorded for this clonotype. The rearrangement joins TRBV11-2 to TRBJ2-5; no definite D call. V was pared by 2 bases and J by 5 bases, with 12 bases between. CDR1 and CDR2 from the germline V gene are SGHAT and FQNNGV. The CDR3 is 14 residues long. In DNA form, the CDR3 reads TGTGCCAGCAGCTTACGACACTACGAGGAGACCCAGTACTTC. Its translation is CASSLRHYEETQYF. Together with reference TRBV11-2 and TRBJ2-5, the CDR3 gives the full variable domain: EAGVAQSPRYKIIEKRQSVAFWCNPISGHATLYWYQQILGQGPKLLIQFQNNGVVDDSQLPKDRFSAERLKGVDSTLKIQPAKLEDSAVYLCASSLRHYEETQYFGPGTRLLVL.

This chain connects TRBV18 to TRBJ2-7; TRBD2 aligns across 7 bases. Germline V CDR1 and CDR2: KGHSH, LQKENI. The CDR3 length is 16 residues. J was trimmed by 6 bases and V by 3 bases; bases with no gene match: 14. The CDR3 region is CASSPTYLLAGGEQYV. In DNA form, the CDR3 reads TGTGCCAGCTCACCCACCTACCTGTTAGCGGGCGGCGAGCAGTACGTC.

This clonotype was observed a few times. V usage is TRBV7-6 and J usage is TRBJ2-1, with D possibly TRBD2 on 7 matching bases. V lost 4 bases and J lost 4, with 17 bases in between. From germline, CDR1 is SGHVS and CDR2 FNYEAQ. This CDR3 region has 16 residues. CDR3 region: CASSSTGSGVYNEQFF. The CDR3 region has the DNA TGTGCCAGCAGCTCCACAGGGAGCGGGGTTTACAATGAGCAGTTCTTC.

The chain combines TRBV7-6 with TRBJ1-2; D ambiguous. The V end was cut by 4 bases, the J end by 3 bases, with 24 bases between. The CDR3 runs 18 residues. Germline assignment: CDR1 SGHVS and CDR2 FNYEAQ. CDR3 residues: CASSSTQLSIPADYGYTF. CDR3 in DNA: TGTGCCAGCAGCTCAACCCAGCTGTCTATCCCGGCGGACTATGGCTACACCTTC. The variable domain in full, completed from reference TRBV7-6 and TRBJ1-2, reads GAGVSQSPRYKVTKRGQDVALRCDPISGHVSLYWYRQALGQGPEFLTYFNYEAQQDKSGLPNDRFSAERPEGSISTLTIQRTEQRDSAMYRCASSSTQLSIPADYGYTFGSGTRLTVV.

The rearrangement joins TRBV5-4 to TRBJ2-4, with D possibly TRBD1 on 7 matching bases. The CDR3 is made up of 15 amino acids. With 4 bases removed from V and 4 bases from J, the gap between germline ends came to 15 bases. Germline loops: CDR1 SGHNT, CDR2 YYREEE (reference sequence). As DNA, the CDR3 is TGTGCCAGCAGCCTTACAGGGGACTCGAAAAACATTCAGTACTTC. Translation: CASSLTGDSKNIQYF.

V gene TRBV6-5 combines with J gene TRBJ1-5; tentative D call: TRBD1 (6 bases). In germline, CDR1 is MNHEY, CDR2 SVGAGI. The CDR3 loop spans 13 amino acids. V was trimmed by 6 bases and J by 5 bases, leaving 11 bases between them. CDR3 region: CASRRGFDQPQHF. The CDR3 DNA reads TGTGCCAGCAGAAGGGGGTTCGATCAGCCCCAGCATTTT.

The chain couples TRBV28 to TRBJ2-1; possibly TRBD2 for D (5 bases). The ends were cut back, 5 bases at V and 7 bases at J, with 15 bases in the middle. This CDR3 comprises 14 residues. Germline CDR1 MDHEN, CDR2 SYDVKM. The CDR3 is CASSPPPGGNEQFF. In DNA, the CDR3 is TGTGCCAGCAGTCCGCCCCCGGGCGGGAATGAGCAGTTCTTC.

Of note for this clonotype: Because it lacks the conserved phenylalanine or tryptophan at the end, this CDR3 is likely a read error. V and J are TRBV27 and TRBJ2-7, with 8 bases aligning to TRBD2. V lost 5 bases and J lost 3; bases outside the gene matches: 3. Germline CDR1 MNHEY, CDR2 SMNVEV (reference sequence). The CDR3 is made up of 13 amino acids. The CDR3 DNA sequence: TGTGCCAGCAGTCTTACTAGCGGCTACGAGCAGTACCTC. As protein: CASSLTSGYEQYL.